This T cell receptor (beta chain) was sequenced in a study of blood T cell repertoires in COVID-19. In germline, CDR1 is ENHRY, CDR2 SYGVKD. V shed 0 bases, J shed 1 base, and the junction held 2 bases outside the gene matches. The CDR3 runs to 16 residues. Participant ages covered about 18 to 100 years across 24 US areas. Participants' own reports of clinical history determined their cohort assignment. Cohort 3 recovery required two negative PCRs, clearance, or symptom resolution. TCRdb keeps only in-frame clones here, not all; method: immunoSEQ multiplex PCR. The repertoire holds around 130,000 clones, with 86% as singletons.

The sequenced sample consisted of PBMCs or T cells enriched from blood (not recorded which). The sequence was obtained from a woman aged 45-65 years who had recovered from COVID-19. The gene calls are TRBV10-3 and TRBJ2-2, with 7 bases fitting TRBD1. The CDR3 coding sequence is TGTGCCATCAGTGAGTCGACAGGGATGAACACCGGGGAGCTGTTTTTT. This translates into CAISESTGMNTGELFF.